Listed here are 8 T cell receptor beta chains from one sample, sequenced in a study of T cell changes during pregnancy in multiple sclerosis (dated by TCRdb to the late 2010s). To prepare the library, the immunoSEQ multiplex PCR assay was applied. The table was pulled from immuneACCESS by TCRdb, which kept in-frame rearrangements only. Such tables lose some clones; where checked, under half of the loss comes from unresolved V genes, and the rest has no known cause. Within this sample are over 35,000 clones, with approximately 94% of them counted one time only. The ten biggest clones cover roughly 8.7% of the sample. The sample consisted of CD8+ T cells from peripheral blood mononuclear cells, taken in the third trimester of pregnancy. These TCRs come from a female donor with multiple sclerosis, enrolled in a pregnancy study.

The chain links TRBV2 to TRBJ2-1; 8 nucleotides align to TRBD1. CDR3 length equals 14 residues. Germline loops: CDR1 SNHLY, CDR2 FYNNEI. Trimming cost V 6 bases and J 5 bases; bases outside gene matches: 6. The CDR3 protein is CASRRGTGDNEQFF. The CDR3 nucleotides are TGTGCCAGCAGACGCGGGACAGGAGACAATGAGCAGTTCTTC.

This clone occurred once. This chain connects TRBV29-1 to TRBJ2-1, with a weak D call TRBD2 (6 bases). CDR1 and CDR2 (germline): SQVTM, ANQGSEA. The ends were cut back, 5 bases at V and 3 bases at J, with 11 bases in the middle. The CDR3 is made up of 13 amino acids. The CDR3 here is CSVLGGSYNEQFF. CDR3 bases: TGCAGCGTTCTCGGGGGAAGCTACAATGAGCAGTTCTTC.

The V gene is TRBV6-5, the J gene TRBJ2-1; 8 positions match TRBD2. The V gene end was trimmed by 2 bases and the J gene end by 8 bases; junction bases not matched to a gene: 11. This CDR3 has 16 residues. Germline values: CDR1 MNHEY, CDR2 SVGAGI. The CDR3: CASSYLSGSELDEQFF. CDR3 sequence (DNA): TGTGCCAGCAGTTACCTCAGCGGGAGCGAGTTGGATGAGCAGTTCTTC.

This rearrangement joins TRBV5-6 to TRBJ2-2; D uncertain. The CDR3 length is 13 residues. Trimming stripped 2 bases from V and 4 bases from J, with 6 bases between. Germline V gives CDR1 SGHDT, CDR2 YYEEEE. The CDR3 region is CASSLASTGELFF. The CDR3 nucleotides read TGTGCCAGCAGCTTAGCAAGCACCGGGGAGCTGTTTTTT.

The chain uses TRBV2 and TRBJ2-1, with a tentative D call TRBD1 (6 bases). The CDR3 runs to 14 residues. The ends were cut back, 3 bases at V and 7 bases at J, with 13 bases in the middle. The germline V gene encodes CDR1 SNHLY and CDR2 FYNNEI. The CDR3 DNA reads TGTGCCAGCAGTGACGCCGGACAGTGGAATGAGCAGTTCTTC. Its protein product is CASSDAGQWNEQFF.

This rearrangement joins TRBV19 to TRBJ1-2; a possible D gene is TRBD1 (6 bases). The CDR3 spans 12 residues. CDR1 LNHDA and CDR2 SQIVND come from the germline V gene (reference sequence). The V and J ends lost 8 bases and 2 bases respectively, with 9 bases between them. CDR3 protein: CASQQGNYGYTF. In DNA, the CDR3 is TGTGCCAGTCAGCAGGGGAACTATGGCTACACCTTC.

The V gene is TRBV28, the J gene TRBJ1-3; D may be TRBD1 (5 bases). The V end lost 8 bases, the J end lost 1 base, and 12 bases lay between the germline ends. The CDR3 runs to 14 residues. CDR1 is MDHEN, CDR2 SYDVKM, per germline. This CDR3 reads CASATQGSGNTIYF. For the CDR3, the DNA is TGTGCCAGCGCCACTCAGGGTTCTGGAAACACCATATATTTT.

This clone has just one count. A read error may produce the germline difference seen at one junction end. V gene TRBV7-7 combines with J gene TRBJ2-1; possibly TRBD2 for D (5 bases). Germline V gene data show CDR1 as SSHAT and CDR2 as FNYEAQ (reference sequence). This CDR3 comprises 15 residues. The CDR3 DNA reads as TGTGCTAGCAGCTTAGGTTTAGCGCCCTACAATGAGCAGTTCTTC. Translation gives CASSLGLAPYNEQFF.